This entry lists 24 T cell receptor beta chains sequenced from one sample in a study of blood T cell repertoires in COVID-19. The method was immunoSEQ multiplex PCR; TCRdb's version includes in-frame clones alone and lacks a portion of them. The table has 130,000 or so clones, around 84% seen once. Sequencing was carried out using peripheral blood. Source of these receptors: a man aged 25 to 40 with COVID-19, enrolled during active disease.

The chain links TRBV18 to TRBJ2-7; 7 positions match TRBD1. This CDR3 contains 14 residues. CDR1 and CDR2 (germline): KGHSH, LQKENI. The ends lost 4 bases at V and 1 base at J; junction bases unmatched: 4. The CDR3 sequence: CASSRGQPSYEQYF. CDR3 DNA sequence: TGTGCCAGCTCACGGGGACAGCCATCCTACGAGCAGTACTTC.

The rearrangement links TRBV29-1 to TRBJ2-7; a weak D match, TRBD1 (6 bases). CDR3 length: 13 residues. Germline V gene lookup returns CDR1 SQVTM and CDR2 ANQGSEA. V was pared by 6 bases and J by 2 bases, with 14 bases between. CDR3: CSVRPTGTYEQYF. CDR3 nucleotide sequence: TGCAGCGTCCGGCCCACAGGGACCTACGAGCAGTACTTC.

V usage is TRBV9 and J usage is TRBJ2-1, with 14 positions matching TRBD2. The CDR3 contains 16 residues. V lost 4 bases and J lost 7; bases outside the gene matches: 7. The germline CDR1 and CDR2 sequences are SGDLS and YYNGEE. The CDR3 loop reads CASSIPGLAGVNEQFF. CDR3 bases: TGTGCCAGCAGCATACCGGGACTAGCGGGGGTAAATGAGCAGTTCTTC.

The CDR3 region has the DNA TGTGCCAGTAGCCCACTACAGGGGGCGCGAACTGACGAGCAGTACTTC. Its translation: CASSPLQGARTDEQYF. This chain joins TRBV19 and TRBJ2-7; TRBD1 aligns across 9 bases. This CDR3 has 16 residues. The V gene's germline CDR1 is LNHDA and CDR2 SQIVND (reference sequence). V was clipped by 6 bases and J by 5 bases; unmatched bases: 14.

The chain employs TRBV27 and TRBJ1-2, with 9 nucleotides matching TRBD1. The V segment lost 2 bases and the J segment 0 bases; nucleotides outside the gene matches: 4. This CDR3 has 16 amino acids. Germline V gene lookup returns CDR1 MNHEY and CDR2 SMNVEV (reference sequence). The CDR3 sequence is CASSLGGQGPNYGYTF. The CDR3 nucleotides are TGTGCCAGCAGTTTAGGGGGACAGGGTCCTAACTATGGCTACACCTTC.

The V and J genes are TRBV9 and TRBJ1-4; D is possibly TRBD1 (5 bases). CDR3 length: 14 amino acids. Germline V gives CDR1 SGDLS, CDR2 YYNGEE. Between the trimmed V and J ends, which lost 7 bases and 4 bases, there was a span of 14 bases. The CDR3, as DNA: TGTGCCAGCGCCCGGGGGAGGTATAATGAAAAACTGTTTTTT. As protein: CASARGRYNEKLFF.

The J gene is TRBJ1-2, the V gene TRBV5-8, with 9 bases fitting TRBD1. Per the germline V gene, CDR1 is SGHTS and CDR2 is YDEGEE. J was trimmed by 4 bases and V by 4 bases; bases with no gene match: 14. The CDR3 contains 17 residues. In DNA, the CDR3 is TGTGCCAGCAGCAGACCAGGACAGGGGTCAATTGGCTATGGCTACACCTTC. Amino acids: CASSRPGQGSIGYGYTF.

This chain links TRBV5-8 with TRBJ1-4; D call uncertain. The CDR3 sequence is 9 residues long. CDR1 SGHTS and CDR2 YDEGEE come from the germline V gene. The V and J ends lost 7 bases and 10 bases respectively, with 5 bases between them. The CDR3 loop reads CASGRKLFF. In nucleotides, the CDR3 is TGTGCCAGCGGGAGAAAACTGTTTTTT.

The chain has TRBV3-1 (or the pseudogene TRBV3-2) and TRBJ2-7, with unresolved D. The CDR3 sequence is 15 residues long. V was pared by 1 base and J by 3 bases, with 13 bases between. The germline gives CDR1 LGHDT, CDR2 YNNKEL (reference sequence). CDR3 in DNA: TGTGCCAGCAGCCAAGGCGGCCAGAGTCACTACGAGCAGTACTTC. This codes for CASSQGGQSHYEQYF.

This rearrangement joins TRBV7-9 to TRBJ2-7, with D possibly matching TRBD2 (7 bases). Trimming left V 5 bases short and J 6 bases short, with 20 bases between. This CDR3 has 15 amino acids. The germline V gene encodes CDR1 SEHNR and CDR2 FQNEAQ (reference sequence). DNA of the CDR3: TGTGCCAGCAGCCCCGGCGGGCGGGGGCCCGGCGAGCAGTACTTC. It specifies CASSPGGRGPGEQYF. The full variable domain, in which reference TRBV7-9 and TRBJ2-7 provide the parts outside the CDR3, is DTGVSQNPRHKITKRGQNVTFRCDPISEHNRLYWYRQTLGQGPEFLTYFQNEAQLEKSRLLSDRFSAERPKGSFSTLEIQRTEQGDSAMYLCASSPGGRGPGEQYFGPGTRLTVT.

The CDR3 DNA follows: TGTGCCATCAGCGTTGACAACTCTGGAAACACCATATATTTT. This codes for CAISVDNSGNTIYF. This sequence joins TRBV10-3 and TRBJ1-3; D unresolved. V was trimmed by 6 bases and J by 0 bases, leaving 9 bases between them. CDR1 ENHRY and CDR2 SYGVKD come from the germline V gene. This CDR3 spans 14 amino acids.

The chain couples TRBV9 to TRBJ2-2; 7 nucleotides align to TRBD2. V gave up 6 bases and J gave up 6 bases; unmatched junction bases: 8. Germline V gives CDR1 SGDLS, CDR2 YYNGEE. The CDR3 length is 14 residues. CDR3 sequence (DNA): TGTGCCAGCACCTACCCCGGGGGGTCCGGGGAGCTGTTTTTT. Residues: CASTYPGGSGELFF.

The chain carries TRBV5-4 and TRBJ2-1; D is possibly TRBD1 (5 bases). Trimming removed 5 bases from V and 5 bases from J, with 14 bases in between. The CDR3 has 14 amino acids. Germline loops: CDR1 SGHNT, CDR2 YYREEE (reference sequence). CDR3 in amino acids: CASRGQGADNEQFF. CDR3 nucleotides: TGTGCCAGCAGGGGTCAAGGGGCAGACAATGAGCAGTTCTTC.

J is TRBJ2-2 and V is TRBV2; maybe TRBD2 (6 bases). CDR3 length: 19 amino acids. Germline loops: CDR1 SNHLY, CDR2 FYNNEI. Trimming shortened V by 6 bases and J by 2 bases, and 25 bases separated the two germline ends. CDR3 sequence (DNA): TGTGCCAGCAGATATCGACTAGTACCTTCCAAGGCCAACACCGGGGAGCTGTTTTTT. Translation: CASRYRLVPSKANTGELFF.

The rearrangement links TRBV20-1 to TRBJ1-5; D gene unclear. V lost 3 bases, J lost 4 bases, and 10 bases lay in between. This CDR3 has 13 residues. CDR1 is DFQATT, CDR2 SNEGSKA, per germline (reference sequence). CDR3 residues: CSASSGLNQPQHF. The CDR3 DNA sequence: TGCAGTGCTAGTTCTGGGCTAAATCAGCCCCAGCATTTT.

The chain is built from TRBV20-1 and TRBJ2-3; D is unresolved. This CDR3 contains 14 residues. The germline gives CDR1 DFQATT, CDR2 SNEGSKA (reference sequence). V shed 3 bases and J shed 5 bases, with 15 bases lying between them. This CDR3 is CSASAASTRDTQYF. CDR3 sequence (DNA): TGCAGTGCTAGTGCAGCCTCGACAAGAGATACGCAGTATTTT.

The chain combines TRBV3-1 (or the pseudogene TRBV3-2) with TRBJ1-1, with D uncertain. V was shortened by 2 bases and J by 1 base, with 11 bases between the two germline ends. Germline CDR1 LGHDT, CDR2 YNNKEL (reference sequence). The length of the CDR3 is 15 residues. In nucleotides, the CDR3 is TGTGCCAGCAGCCAAATGGAAGCGGAGAACACTGAAGCTTTCTTT. Translating it yields CASSQMEAENTEAFF.

The V and J genes are TRBV7-2 and TRBJ1-2; D perhaps matches TRBD1 (6 bases). The V gene lost 2 bases and the J gene lost 13 bases, with 17 bases spanning the gap. Germline CDR1 is SGHTA and CDR2 is FQGNSA. This CDR3 region has 13 residues. The chain's CDR3 is CASSLITGTLPTF. CDR3 DNA sequence: TGTGCCAGCAGCTTAATTACAGGGACCCTTCCCACCTTC.

V gene TRBV7-2 combines with J gene TRBJ2-3, with 11 bases fitting TRBD2. The CDR3 is 17 amino acids. The germline CDR1 and CDR2 sequences are SGHTA and FQGNSA. V lost 4 bases and J lost 1; bases outside the gene matches: 7. The CDR3, as DNA: TGTGCCAGCAGCTCATCGAGACTAGCGGGACGCACAGATACGCAGTATTTT. It is translated as CASSSSRLAGRTDTQYF.

V is TRBV3-1 (or the pseudogene TRBV3-2) and J is TRBJ2-7; D is possibly TRBD1 (5 bases). The CDR3 sequence is 14 residues long. The V gene lost 1 base and the J gene lost 4 bases, with 11 bases spanning the gap. Germline CDR1 and CDR2: LGHDT and YNNKEL (reference sequence). CDR3 nucleotide sequence: TGTGCCAGCAGCCAAGGACAGCTTATATACGAGCAGTACTTC. Protein sequence: CASSQGQLIYEQYF.

The chain employs TRBV4-3 and TRBJ1-5, with D possibly TRBD1 on 5 matching bases. Germline V CDR1 and CDR2: LGHNA, YSLEER. The V end lost 2 bases, the J end lost 7 bases, and 9 bases lay between the germline ends. The CDR3 runs 13 residues. The CDR3 loop is CASSQPGHQPQHF. The CDR3 region has the DNA TGCGCCAGCAGCCAACCCGGACACCAGCCCCAGCATTTT.

The genes are TRBV9 and TRBJ2-7; D perhaps matches TRBD1 (6 bases). The V end lost 4 bases, the J end lost 4 bases, and 33 bases lay between the germline ends. Germline V gives CDR1 SGDLS, CDR2 YYNGEE. This CDR3 contains 20 residues. The CDR3 reads CASSPTPGAGESLNCYEQYF. The CDR3 DNA is TGTGCCAGCAGCCCAACTCCCGGGGCAGGGGAATCACTAAACTGTTACGAGCAGTACTTC.

The rearrangement joins TRBV5-1 to TRBJ1-2; D gene uncertain. V lost 4 bases, J lost 3 bases, and 7 bases lay in between. Germline CDR1 and CDR2: SGHRS and YFSETQ. There are 12 residues in the CDR3. CDR3 protein: CASSPGHYGYTF. In DNA form, the CDR3 reads TGCGCCAGCAGCCCAGGCCACTATGGCTACACCTTC.

The chain links TRBV30 to TRBJ2-7, with a weak D call TRBD2 (6 bases). The germline V and J ends were trimmed by 5 bases and 4 bases, with 18 bases remaining between them. The CDR3 covers 14 residues. From germline, CDR1 is GTSNPN and CDR2 SVGIG (reference sequence). The CDR3 coding sequence is TGTGCCTGGGCCCCCGGCGGGATCAGATACGAGCAGTACTTC. The encoded protein is CAWAPGGIRYEQYF.